The rows below give T cell receptor beta chains drawn from one sample of a study of T cell responses to AZD1222 COVID-19 vaccine. Measured with immunoSEQ multiplex PCR; TCRdb has only the in-frame clones, and not every one. The data hold 90,000 to 120,000 clones, with roughly 89% observed a single time. Sequencing used peripheral blood, obtained on day 0 of AZD1222 vaccination. The receptors originated from an adult in good health. CDR3s include the opening cysteine and the closing phenylalanine or tryptophan. D genes are given only for firm matches. For some rows the clone size is stated as once, few or many, or as a class when expanded; others skip it.

D	size	J	V	length	CDR3	DNA
NA	NA	TRBJ1-4	TRBV19	17	CASSIDLGTFGLEKLFF	TGTGCCAGTAGTATAGATCTGGGGACCTTTGGACTTGAAAAACTGTTTTTT
NA	NA	TRBJ1-5	TRBV2	17	CASSDDRTRYSNQPQHF	TGTGCCAGCAGTGATGATAGGACGAGGTATAGCAATCAGCCCCAGCATTTT
NA	NA	TRBJ2-3	TRBV29-1	12	CSAGLSSDTQYF	TGCAGCGCGGGCCTTTCCTCAGATACGCAGTATTTT
TRBD1	once	TRBJ1-5	TRBV18	16	CASSPPGAGGAQPQHF	TGTGCCAGCTCACCACCGGGGGCAGGGGGGGCTCAGCCCCAGCATTTT
NA	NA	TRBJ2-2	TRBV24-1	13	CATSEGGTGELFF	TGTGCCACCAGTGAAGGGGGTACCGGGGAGCTGTTTTTT
NA	NA	TRBJ1-6	TRBV5-5	14	CASMGGQSNSPLHF	TGTGCCAGCATGGGGGGGCAAAGTAATTCACCCCTCCACTTT
TRBD2	NA	TRBJ2-5	TRBV7-2	17	CASSLALAGGARETQYF	TGTGCCAGCAGCTTAGCGCTAGCGGGGGGCGCGCGAGAGACCCAGTACTTC
NA	NA	TRBJ1-2	TRBV4-1	13	CASSQDSIYGYTF	TGCGCCAGCAGCCAAGATTCAATCTATGGCTACACCTTC
NA	NA	TRBJ1-2	TRBV6-1	13	CASSDRLLYGYTF	TGTGCCAGCAGTGACAGACTTCTCTATGGCTACACCTTC
NA	few	TRBJ1-2	TRBV11-2	14	CASSLDRGDYGYTF	TGTGCCAGCAGCTTAGATCGCGGAGACTATGGCTACACCTTC
NA	NA	TRBJ2-3	TRBV29-1	13	CSVEYTSTDTQYF	TGCAGCGTTGAGTACACTAGCACAGATACGCAGTATTTT
NA	NA	TRBJ1-4	TRBV14	15	CASSQDPPGLGKLFF	TGTGCCAGCAGCCAAGATCCCCCAGGCCTGGGAAAACTGTTTTTT
TRBD2	once	TRBJ2-1	TRBV7-2	15	CASSSTSGGPLEQFF	TGTGCCAGCAGCTCAACTAGCGGGGGGCCCCTAGAGCAGTTCTTC
NA	NA	TRBJ2-3	TRBV4-1	16	CASSQRGPTSTDTQYF	TGCGCCAGCAGCCAACGCGGTCCGACTAGCACAGATACGCAGTATTTT
TRBD1	NA	TRBJ2-1	TRBV29-1	14	CSVEDRQGYNEQFF	TGCAGCGTTGAAGACAGACAGGGGTACAATGAGCAGTTCTTC
NA	NA	TRBJ2-3	TRBV6-6	13	CASSWEALDTQYF	TGTGCCAGCAGTTGGGAGGCTTTAGATACGCAGTATTTT
NA	few	TRBJ2-2	TRBV6-2/TRBV6-3	12	CASSPGAGELFF	TGTGCCAGCAGCCCGGGTGCCGGGGAGCTGTTTTTT
NA	NA	TRBJ1-2	TRBV10-2	14	CASSGSGGAYGYTF	TGCGCCAGCAGTGGGTCAGGAGGGGCCTATGGCTACACCTTC
NA	once	TRBJ2-5	TRBV7-8	15	CASSLVARGQETQYF	TGTGCCAGCAGCTTAGTAGCCAGGGGCCAAGAGACCCAGTACTTC
TRBD1	NA	TRBJ1-1	TRBV7-9	15	CASSDLGQGLREAFF	TGTGCCAGCAGCGATCTGGGACAGGGGCTAAGGGAAGCTTTCTTT
NA	NA	TRBJ1-1	TRBV30	15	CAWRSAAHRGTEAFF	TGTGCCTGGCGCTCAGCCGCACACCGGGGCACTGAAGCTTTCTTT
NA	NA	TRBJ1-4	TRBV4-2	15	CASSQGQNSNEKLFF	TGTGCCAGCAGCCAAGGTCAAAACTCTAATGAAAAACTGTTTTTT
TRBD2	NA	TRBJ2-5	TRBV5-5	17	CASSLGPSGATQETQYF	TGTGCCAGCAGCTTGGGTCCTAGCGGGGCCACCCAAGAGACCCAGTACTTC
NA	NA	TRBJ1-5	TRBV4-2	15	CASSQDNRGNQPQHF	TGTGCCAGCAGCCAAGATAACAGGGGCAATCAGCCCCAGCATTTT
TRBD2	NA	TRBJ2-1	TRBV18	14	CASSPFSGGNEQFF	TGTGCCAGCTCACCATTCAGCGGGGGCAATGAGCAGTTCTTC
NA	NA	TRBJ1-2	TRBV5-4	12	CASSFWGVGYTF	TGTGCCAGCAGCTTTTGGGGCGTCGGCTACACCTTC
NA	few	TRBJ2-7	TRBV29-1	14	CSVVISANSYEQYF	TGCAGCGTTGTTATTAGCGCAAACTCCTACGAGCAGTACTTC
TRBD1	NA	TRBJ2-2	TRBV19	14	CASRGTGRTGELFF	TGTGCCAGTAGGGGGACAGGACGGACCGGGGAGCTGTTTTTT